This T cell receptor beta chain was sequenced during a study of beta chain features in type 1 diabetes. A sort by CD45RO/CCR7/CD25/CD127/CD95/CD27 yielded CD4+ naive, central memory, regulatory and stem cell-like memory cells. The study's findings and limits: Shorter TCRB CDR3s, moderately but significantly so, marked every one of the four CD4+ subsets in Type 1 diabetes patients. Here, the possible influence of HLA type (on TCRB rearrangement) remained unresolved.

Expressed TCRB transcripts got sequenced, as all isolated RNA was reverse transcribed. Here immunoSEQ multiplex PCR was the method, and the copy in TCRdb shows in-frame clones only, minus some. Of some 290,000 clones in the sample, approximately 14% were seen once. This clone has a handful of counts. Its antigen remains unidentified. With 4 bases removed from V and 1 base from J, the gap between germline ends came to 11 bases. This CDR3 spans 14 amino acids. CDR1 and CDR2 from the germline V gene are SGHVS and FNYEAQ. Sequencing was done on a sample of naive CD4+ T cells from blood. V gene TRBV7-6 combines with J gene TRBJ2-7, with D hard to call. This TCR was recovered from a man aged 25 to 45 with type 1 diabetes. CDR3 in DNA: TGTGCCAGCAGCTCATCCCAGGAATCCTACGAGCAGTACTTC. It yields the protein CASSSSQESYEQYF.